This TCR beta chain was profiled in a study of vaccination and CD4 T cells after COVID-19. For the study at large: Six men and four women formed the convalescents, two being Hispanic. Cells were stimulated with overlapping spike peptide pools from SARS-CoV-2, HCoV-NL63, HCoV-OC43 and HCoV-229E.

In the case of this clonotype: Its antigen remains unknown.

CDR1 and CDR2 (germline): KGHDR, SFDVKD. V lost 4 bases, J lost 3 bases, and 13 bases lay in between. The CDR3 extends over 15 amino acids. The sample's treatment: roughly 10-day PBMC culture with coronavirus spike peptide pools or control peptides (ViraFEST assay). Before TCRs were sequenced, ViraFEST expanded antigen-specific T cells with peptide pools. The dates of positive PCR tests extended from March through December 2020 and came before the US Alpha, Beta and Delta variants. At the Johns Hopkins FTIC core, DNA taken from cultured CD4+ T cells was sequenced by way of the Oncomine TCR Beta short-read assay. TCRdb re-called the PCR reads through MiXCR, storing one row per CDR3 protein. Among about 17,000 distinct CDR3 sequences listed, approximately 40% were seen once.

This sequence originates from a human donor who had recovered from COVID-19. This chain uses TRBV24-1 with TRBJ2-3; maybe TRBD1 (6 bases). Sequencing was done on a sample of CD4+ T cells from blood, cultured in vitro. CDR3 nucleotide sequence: TGTGCCACCAGTGACAGACAGGTTCTGACAGATACGCAGTATTTT. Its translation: CATSDRQVLTDTQYF.